The present TCR beta chain was sequenced within a study of cytomegalovirus exposure and HLA in healthy donors. Turning to the study itself: A later analysis reported the same platform for the 90 to 150 validation repertoires and the approximately 640 first-cohort repertoires.

Notes on this clone: The target antigen is unknown.

V was shortened by 3 bases and J by 0 bases, with 12 bases between the two germline ends. Germline CDR1 reads MNHEY; CDR2 reads SVGAGI. The CDR3 contains 16 residues. The donors were part of the validation cohort of 95 to 150 subjects. That cohort was separate from the first cohort, which comprised 550 to 750 subjects. The repertoire was sequenced with immunoSEQ multiplex PCR; TCRdb's copy has only in-frame clones and lacks some. The data show approximately 150,000 clones, approximately 89% seen once. Study outcomes and limitations: Later, an analysis found that TCR clusters from the first cohort tended to co-occur in the 130 or so validation repertoires. Listed as cytomegalovirus-associated were roughly 180 TCR beta chains.

The V call is TRBV6-5, the J call TRBJ1-3; D perhaps matches TRBD1 (6 bases). The receptor comes from a man aged 18 to 35 in good health and CMV-seropositive. The specimen sequenced was PBMCs. CDR3 region: CASSYSADSSGNTIYF. CDR3 sequence (DNA): TGTGCCAGCAGTTATTCGGCGGACAGCTCTGGAAACACCATATATTTT.